These T cell receptor beta chains were read from a single sample in a study of blood T cell repertoires in COVID-19. Sequenced by immunoSEQ multiplex PCR; TCRdb stores in-frame clones only, minus some. The sample consists of 150,000 to 200,000 clones, 87% of them appearing once. The sequenced sample was peripheral blood. Source of these receptors: a man aged 60-69 years with active or convalescent COVID-19. The CDR3 runs from the conserved cysteine through the conserved F or W. A D gene is named only where the DNA matches it firmly. Clone sizes are given selectively: once, few, many, or a class where the clone is expanded.

d_gene,j_gene,v_gene,len,abundance,CDR3aa,CDR3nt
TRBD1,TRBJ1-2,TRBV30,16,NA,CAWSLDRVKGPYGYTF,TGTGCCTGGAGTTTGGACAGGGTAAAGGGACCCTATGGCTACACCTTC
TRBD1,TRBJ1-3,TRBV5-1,15,once,CASSDREPGLGTIYF,TGCGCCAGCAGCGACAGGGAACCCGGGCTCGGCACCATATATTTT
NA,TRBJ1-6,TRBV5-1,16,NA,CASSLRGFVNNSPLHF,TGCGCCAGCAGCTTGAGGGGGTTTGTTAATAATTCACCCCTCCACTTT
TRBD2,TRBJ2-7,TRBV11-2,14,once,CASRLAGSSYEQYF,TGTGCCAGCAGGTTAGCGGGGAGCTCCTACGAGCAGTACTTC
NA,TRBJ2-7,TRBV11-2,14,NA,CASSEWTGTYEQYF,TGTGCCAGCAGCGAATGGACTGGGACCTACGAGCAGTACTTC
TRBD2,TRBJ2-7,TRBV7-2,14,NA,CASSFDGGTYEQYF,TGTGCCAGCAGCTTCGACGGGGGGACCTACGAGCAGTACTTC
NA,TRBJ1-4,TRBV5-1,15,NA,CASSRIDSENEKLFF,TGCGCCAGCAGCAGGATCGACAGTGAGAATGAAAAACTGTTTTTT
NA,TRBJ2-5,TRBV7-8,13,NA,CASSLDPEETQYF,TGTGCCAGCAGCTTAGATCCGGAGGAGACCCAGTACTTC
TRBD1,TRBJ2-1,TRBV7-9,12,NA,CASSPDDRAGFF,TGTGCCAGCAGCCCAGATGACAGGGCGGGGTTCTTC
TRBD2,TRBJ2-1,TRBV14,16,NA,CASSPPRTSGHNEQFF,TGTGCCAGCAGCCCACCCAGGACTAGCGGACATAATGAGCAGTTCTTC
NA,TRBJ1-5,TRBV10-3,15,NA,CAISESITDTLPQHF,TGTGCCATCAGTGAGTCGATAACAGACACTCTTCCCCAGCATTTT